This T cell receptor beta chain was identified in a study of neurological immune-mediated disorders. Sorted libraries drew on under 1.3 million CD4+ or CD8+ T cells. 5'RACE with 10-nucleotide random UMIs produced the cDNA. TCRdb itself ran the 5' RACE reads through MiXCR, one entry per CDR3 protein. The sample has 40,000 to 55,000 distinct CDR3 sequences, about 5% seen once. This clonotype was detected many times. Antigen unknown. Points from the study as a whole: No CDR3 amino acid sequences were shared by expanded clones across subjects, suggesting private repertoires in all groups.

CDR1 MNHEY and CDR2 SMNVEV come from the germline V gene (reference sequence). With 4 bases clipped from V and 3 bases from J, the junction kept 6 bases outside the gene matches. This CDR3 spans 16 amino acids. The sequencing input was CD4+ T cells from blood. The origin of this receptor is a woman between 18 and 30 years old with multiple sclerosis. The chain combines TRBV27 with TRBJ2-2, with TRBD1 matching over 9 bases. The CDR3 nucleotides are TGTGCCAGCAGTTGGGGGACAGGGCGTGACACCGGGGAGCTGTTTTTT. Its translation is CASSWGTGRDTGELFF.